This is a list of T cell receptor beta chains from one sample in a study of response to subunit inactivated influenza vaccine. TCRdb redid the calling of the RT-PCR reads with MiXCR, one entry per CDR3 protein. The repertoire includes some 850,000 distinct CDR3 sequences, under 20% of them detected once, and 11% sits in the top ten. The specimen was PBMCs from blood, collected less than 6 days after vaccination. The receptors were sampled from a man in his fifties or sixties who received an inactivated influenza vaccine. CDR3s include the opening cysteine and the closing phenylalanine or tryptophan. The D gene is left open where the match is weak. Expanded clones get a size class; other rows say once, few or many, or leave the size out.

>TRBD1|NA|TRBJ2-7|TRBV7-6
CASSPPGGQGYHEQYF
TGTGCCAGCAGCCCTCCGGGGGGACAGGGTTATCACGAGCAGTACTTC
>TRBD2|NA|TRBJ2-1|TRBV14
CASSHPRVTSGAKHAYNEQFF
TGTGCCAGCAGCCATCCCCGGGTCACTAGCGGGGCGAAACACGCCTACAATGAGCAGTTCTTC
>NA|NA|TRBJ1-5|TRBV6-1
CASSPPPKYRGQPQHF
TGTGCCAGCAGTCCCCCACCAAAATACCGGGGTCAGCCCCAGCATTTT
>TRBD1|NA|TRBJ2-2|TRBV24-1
CATSDLDRGLNTGELFF
TGTGCCACCAGTGATTTGGACAGGGGGCTGAACACCGGGGAGCTGTTTTTT
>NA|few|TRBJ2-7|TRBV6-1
CASRPTVGQPYEQYF
TGTGCCAGCAGACCCACTGTGGGTCAGCCCTACGAGCAGTACTTC
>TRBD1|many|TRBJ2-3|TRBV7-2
CASSQGAMSDTQYF
TGTGCCAGCAGCCAGGGGGCGATGTCAGATACGCAGTATTTT
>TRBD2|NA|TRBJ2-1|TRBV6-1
CASSPGLAGGGYEQFF
TGTGCCAGCAGTCCGGGACTAGCGGGGGGAGGGTACGAGCAGTTCTTC
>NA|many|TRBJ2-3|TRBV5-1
CASSSDQGGDTQYF
TGCGCCAGCAGCTCCGATCAGGGGGGGGATACGCAGTATTTT
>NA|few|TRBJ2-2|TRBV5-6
CASSFYREGDTGELFF
TGTGCCAGCAGCTTCTATCGCGAAGGGGACACCGGGGAGCTGTTTTTT
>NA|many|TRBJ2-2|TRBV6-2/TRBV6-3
CASTRNTGELFF
TGTGCCAGCACCAGGAACACCGGGGAGCTGTTTTTT
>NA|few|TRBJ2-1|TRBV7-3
CASSFVIAEGDEQFF
TGTGCCAGCAGCTTTGTGATAGCGGAGGGGGATGAGCAGTTCTTC
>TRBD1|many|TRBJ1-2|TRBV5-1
CASSEGQGKGYTF
TGCGCCAGCAGCGAAGGACAGGGCAAAGGCTACACCTTC
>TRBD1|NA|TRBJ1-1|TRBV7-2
CASSQRQGPRAEAFF
TGTGCCAGCAGCCAACGACAGGGGCCTCGGGCTGAAGCTTTCTTT
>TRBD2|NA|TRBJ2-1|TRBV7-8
CASSLAFSGGSYNEQFF
TGTGCCAGCAGCTTAGCGTTTAGCGGGGGATCCTACAATGAGCAGTTCTTC
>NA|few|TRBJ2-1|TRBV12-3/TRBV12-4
CASSAVGEQFF
TGTGCCAGCAGTGCCGTGGGTGAGCAGTTCTTC
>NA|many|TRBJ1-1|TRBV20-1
CSARNPGASGTEAFF
TGCAGTGCTAGAAACCCAGGGGCCTCGGGCACTGAAGCTTTCTTT
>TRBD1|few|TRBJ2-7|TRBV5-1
CASSPRMTGGYEQYF
TGCGCCAGCAGCCCTAGAATGACAGGGGGCTACGAGCAGTACTTC
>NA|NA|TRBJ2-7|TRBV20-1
CSALGQSAVGF
TGCAGTGCCTTAGGTCAGTCTGCAGTAGGCTTC
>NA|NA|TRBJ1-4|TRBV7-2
CASSPRGWDEKLFF
TGTGCCAGCAGCCCCCGGGGGTGGGATGAAAAACTGTTTTTT
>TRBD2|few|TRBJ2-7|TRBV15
CATSRAGAGAYEQYF
TGTGCCACCAGCAGAGCGGGAGCGGGGGCCTACGAGCAGTACTTC
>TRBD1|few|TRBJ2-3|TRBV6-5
CASSYFGTEASTQYF
TGTGCCAGCAGTTACTTCGGGACAGAGGCCAGTACGCAGTATTTT
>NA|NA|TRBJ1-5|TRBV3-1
CASSPTLRQPQHF
TGTGCCAGCAGCCCTACACTCAGACAGCCCCAGCATTTT
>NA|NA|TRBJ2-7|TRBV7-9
CASSSNRDDQYF
TGTGCCAGCAGCTCGAACCGGGACGACCAGTACTTC
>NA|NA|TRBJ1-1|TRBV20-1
CSAPKTVNTEAFF
TGCAGTGCCCCTAAGACTGTGAACACTGAAGCTTTCTTT
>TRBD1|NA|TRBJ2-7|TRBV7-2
CASRRDSISYEQYF
TGTGCCAGCAGGAGGGACAGCATCTCCTACGAGCAGTACTTC
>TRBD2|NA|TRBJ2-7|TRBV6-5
CASSYSLAASYEQYF
TGTGCCAGCAGTTACTCTCTAGCGGCCTCCTACGAGCAGTACTTC
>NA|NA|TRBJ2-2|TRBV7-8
CASSIRDSNTGELFF
TGTGCCAGCAGCATCCGGGACTCTAACACCGGGGAGCTGTTTTTT
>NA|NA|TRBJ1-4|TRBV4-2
CASSFQVPTYEKLFF
TGTGCCAGCAGCTTCCAGGTCCCGACGTATGAAAAACTGTTTTTT
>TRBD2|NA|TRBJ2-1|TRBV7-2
CADQASGTYNEQFF
TGTGCCGACCAGGCTAGCGGGACATACAATGAGCAGTTCTTC
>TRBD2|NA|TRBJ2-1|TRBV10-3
CAAKRASGNNEQFF
TGTGCCGCCAAGCGGGCTAGCGGAAACAATGAGCAGTTCTTC
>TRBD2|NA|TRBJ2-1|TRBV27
CASSKLAAYNEQFF
TGTGCCAGCAGTAAACTAGCGGCCTACAATGAGCAGTTCTTC
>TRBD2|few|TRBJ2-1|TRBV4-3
CASSQVASGTYNEQFF
TGCGCCAGCAGCCAAGTCGCTAGCGGGACATACAATGAGCAGTTCTTC
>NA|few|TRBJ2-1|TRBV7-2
CASSLAATNSYNEQFF
TGTGCCAGCAGCTTAGCTGCGACTAACTCCTACAATGAGCAGTTCTTC
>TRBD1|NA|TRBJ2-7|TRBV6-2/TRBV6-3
CASSHGDSYYEQYF
TGTGCCAGCAGCCACGGGGACAGTTACTACGAGCAGTACTTC
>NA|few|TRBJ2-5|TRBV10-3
CAIRGGTRAETQYF
TGTGCCATCAGGGGAGGAACTAGAGCGGAGACCCAGTACTTC
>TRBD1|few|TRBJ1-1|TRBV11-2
CASSLDRGAEAFF
TGTGCCAGCAGTTTGGACAGGGGGGCTGAAGCTTTCTTT
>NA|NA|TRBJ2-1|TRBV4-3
CASSQSLTGHNEQFF
TGCGCCAGCAGCCAATCATTAACGGGCCACAATGAGCAGTTCTTC
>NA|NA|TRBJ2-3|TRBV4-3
CASSQAVGNHLPDTQYF
TGCGCCAGCAGCCAAGCGGTGGGGAACCACCTCCCGGATACGCAGTATTTT
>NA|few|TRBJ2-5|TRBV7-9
CASSVWGEETQYF
TGTGCCAGCAGCGTCTGGGGAGAAGAGACCCAGTACTTC
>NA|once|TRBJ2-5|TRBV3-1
CASSSGTAETQYF
TGTGCCAGCAGCAGCGGGACAGCAGAGACCCAGTACTTC
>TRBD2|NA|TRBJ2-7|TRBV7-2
CASSLASAGGGYEQYF
TGTGCCAGCAGCTTAGCATCAGCGGGAGGAGGCTACGAGCAGTACTTC
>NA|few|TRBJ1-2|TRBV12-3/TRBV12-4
CASREGLNYGYTF
TGTGCCAGCAGGGAAGGGCTTAACTATGGCTACACCTTC
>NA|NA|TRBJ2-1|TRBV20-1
CSALIRADGQFF
TGCAGTGCCCTAATCCGGGCAGACGGGCAGTTCTTC
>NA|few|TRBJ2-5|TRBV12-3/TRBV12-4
CASNDDIQETQYF
TGTGCCAGCAACGACGACATCCAAGAGACCCAGTACTTC
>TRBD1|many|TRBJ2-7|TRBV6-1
CASSPGTDSTYEQYF
TGTGCCAGCAGTCCCGGGACAGATTCCACCTACGAGCAGTACTTC
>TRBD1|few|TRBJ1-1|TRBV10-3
CAIWDRGMEAFF
TGTGCCATCTGGGACAGGGGGATGGAAGCTTTCTTT
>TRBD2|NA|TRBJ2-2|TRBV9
CASSTRIAGLDTGELFF
TGTGCCAGCAGCACCCGGATAGCGGGGTTGGACACAGGGGAGCTGTTTTTT
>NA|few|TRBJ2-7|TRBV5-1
CASRDTRTYEQYF
TGCGCCAGCAGGGACACCCGGACGTACGAGCAGTACTTC
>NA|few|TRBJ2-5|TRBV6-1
CASWRPKPRETQYF
TGTGCCAGCTGGAGGCCAAAGCCGAGAGAGACCCAGTACTTC
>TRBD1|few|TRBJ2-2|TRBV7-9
CASSLGDRGKTGELFF
TGTGCCAGCAGCTTAGGAGACAGGGGGAAGACCGGGGAGCTGTTTTTT
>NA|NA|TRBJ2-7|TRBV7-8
CASSLVSYSPEQYF
TGTGCCAGCAGCTTAGTCAGTTACTCTCCCGAGCAGTACTTC
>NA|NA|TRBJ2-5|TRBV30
CAWRRDPSGAQYF
TGTGCCTGGAGGCGGGATCCGAGTGGGGCCCAGTACTTC
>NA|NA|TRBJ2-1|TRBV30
CAWSPKDYRNEQFF
TGTGCCTGGAGCCCCAAGGACTACCGCAATGAGCAGTTCTTC
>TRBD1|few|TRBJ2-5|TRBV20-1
CSASDRGPETQYF
TGCAGTGCTTCAGACAGGGGGCCAGAGACCCAGTACTTC
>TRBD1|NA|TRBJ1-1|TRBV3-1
CASSQRQGWAREAFF
TGTGCCAGCAGTCAGAGACAGGGTTGGGCACGAGAAGCTTTCTTT